These 16 T cell receptor beta chains came from one sample sequenced in a study of radiation and T cells in renal cell carcinoma. The data were produced by immunoSEQ multiplex PCR, yet TCRdb's version contains in-frame clones alone and is incomplete. The repertoire holds about 64,000 clones, with more than 60% as singletons. Time point here: blood 4 weeks post-SBRT, at nephrectomy. The treatment denotes: 15 Gy SBRT to primary tumor, nephrectomy 4 weeks later. Sequenced material: blood, taken from a patient whose treatment included radiotherapy and nephrectomy. These TCRs come from a man aged 60 to 75 with renal cell carcinoma.

The J gene is TRBJ2-5, the V gene TRBV2; 11 nucleotides line up with TRBD2. From germline, CDR1 is SNHLY and CDR2 FYNNEI. V lost 4 bases to trimming and J lost 9 bases; unmatched junction nucleotides: 13. The CDR3 is 16 residues long. The chain's CDR3 is CASSAAETSGMGPQYF. Written as DNA, the CDR3 is TGTGCCAGCAGTGCGGCGGAGACTAGCGGGATGGGGCCCCAGTACTTC. The complete variable domain, with remaining parts taken from reference TRBV2 and TRBJ2-5, reads EPEVTQTPSHQVTQMGQEVILRCVPISNHLYFYWYRQILGQKVEFLVSFYNNEISEKSEIFDDQFSVERPDGSNFTLKIRSTKLEDSAMYFCASSAAETSGMGPQYFGPGTRLLVL.

This clone was picked up a small number of times. This rearrangement joins TRBV6-1 to TRBJ1-5, with a possible D match to TRBD1 (5 bases). CDR1 MNHNS and CDR2 SASEGT come from the germline V gene. The CDR3 has 16 amino acids. Trimming removed 0 bases from V and 4 bases from J, with 13 bases in between. CDR3 bases: TGTGCCAGCAGTGAAGCGGCAGGGTCAAGGAATCAGCCCCAGCATTTT. Translated: CASSEAAGSRNQPQHF.

The V call is TRBV2, the J call TRBJ1-4; D may be TRBD1 (5 bases). Trimming removed 8 bases from V and 8 bases from J, with 18 bases in between. This CDR3 comprises 14 residues. Germline V CDR1 and CDR2: SNHLY, FYNNEI. CDR3 amino acids: CASSREAGFEKLFF. The CDR3 region has the DNA TGTGCCAGCTCCAGGGAGGCAGGCTTCGAAAAACTGTTTTTT.

The CDR3 spells CASSYDPGALREQFF. The CDR3 DNA sequence: TGTGCCAGCAGTTACGATCCCGGGGCTCTAAGGGAGCAGTTCTTC. V gene TRBV6-5 combines with J gene TRBJ2-1, with D perhaps assigned TRBD1 or TRBD2 (5 bases each). Germline V gives CDR1 MNHEY, CDR2 SVGAGI. The CDR3 runs 15 residues. Trimming took off 2 bases at V and 10 bases at J, with 18 bases between the two ends.

The rearrangement joins TRBV10-3 to TRBJ2-2; TRBD1 matches at 8 bases. CDR3 length: 15 amino acids. V lost 6 bases and J lost 1; bases outside the gene matches: 4. Germline loops: CDR1 ENHRY, CDR2 SYGVKD. The CDR3 here is CAISPGQGNTGELFF. CDR3 in DNA: TGTGCCATCAGCCCAGGACAGGGGAACACCGGGGAGCTGTTTTTT.

The genes are TRBV6-1 and TRBJ2-7; 7 bases are a match to TRBD1. Germline V CDR1 and CDR2: MNHNS, SASEGT. J was trimmed by 0 bases and V by 3 bases; bases with no gene match: 5. This CDR3 has 15 amino acids. The CDR3 spells CASSEEAGGSYEQYV. The CDR3 bases are TGTGCCAGCAGTGAGGAGGCAGGGGGCTCCTACGAGCAGTACGTC.

The chain carries TRBV19 and TRBJ2-3; D possibly corresponds to TRBD2 (6 bases). The germline CDR1 and CDR2 sequences are LNHDA and SQIVND (reference sequence). This CDR3 contains 20 residues. V was cut by 7 bases and J by 1 base, with 30 bases left in between. The DNA for the CDR3 is TGTGCCAGTACTCGTACGGGGCGGGAATTCGAATACCAAGGCACAGATACGCAGTATTTT. This translates into CASTRTGREFEYQGTDTQYF. The complete variable domain, with remaining parts taken from reference TRBV19 and TRBJ2-3, reads DGGITQSPKYLFRKEGQNVTLSCEQNLNHDAMYWYRQDPGQGLRLIYYSQIVNDFQKGDIAEGYSVSREKKESFPLTVTSAQKNPTAFYLCASTRTGREFEYQGTDTQYFGPGTRLTVL.

The chain recombines TRBV5-1 with TRBJ2-7; D is possibly TRBD1 (6 bases). Germline V lookup: CDR1 SGHRS, CDR2 YFSETQ. This CDR3 is built from 14 residues. Trimming pared 3 bases from V and 3 bases from J, leaving 13 bases between. The CDR3 nucleotides read TGCGCCAGCAGCTCTGGACAGATTAACTACGAGCAGTACTTC. This encodes CASSSGQINYEQYF. The whole variable domain, remainder taken from reference TRBV5-1 and TRBJ2-7, is KAGVTQTPRYLIKTRGQQVTLSCSPISGHRSVSWYQQTPGQGLQFLFEYFSETQRNKGNFPGRFSGRQFSNSRSEMNVSTLELGDSALYLCASSSGQINYEQYFGPGTRLTVT.

V is TRBV7-9 and J is TRBJ2-2; TRBD1 matches at 11 bases. V was clipped by 5 bases and J by 4 bases; unmatched bases: 3. The CDR3 runs to 15 residues. Germline lookup yields CDR1 SEHNR and CDR2 FQNEAQ (reference sequence). The CDR3 DNA sequence: TGTGCCAGCAGCCAGGGACAGGGGGGCACCGGGGAGCTGTTTTTT. Translated: CASSQGQGGTGELFF.

V gene TRBV19 combines with J gene TRBJ2-7; 10 bases match TRBD2. CDR1 and CDR2 (germline): LNHDA, SQIVND (reference sequence). V dropped 8 bases and J dropped 4; count of bases not matched to a gene: 8. The CDR3 consists of 14 residues. The DNA of the CDR3 is TGTGCCAGTGCCAGCGGGGGGGTGAGGTACGAGCAGTACTTC. The encoded protein is CASASGGVRYEQYF.

CDR3 DNA: TGTGCCAGCAGCTTCGCCGGTGCGGGAGGTTTGTATACGCAGTATTTT. The encoded protein is CASSFAGAGGLYTQYF. V is TRBV11-2 and J is TRBJ2-3; 8 positions agree with TRBD2. The CDR3 runs to 16 residues. Germline V CDR1 and CDR2: SGHAT, FQNNGV. V shed 3 bases, J shed 7 bases, and the junction held 12 bases outside the gene matches.

The genes are TRBV9 and TRBJ1-4; the match to TRBD1 covers 9 bases. J was trimmed by 8 bases and V by 0 bases; bases with no gene match: 5. This CDR3 spans 15 amino acids. Germline lookup yields CDR1 SGDLS and CDR2 YYNGEE. The CDR3 protein is CASSVEGTGYEKLFF. CDR3 nucleotide sequence: TGTGCCAGCAGCGTAGAGGGGACAGGGTACGAAAAACTGTTTTTT. The full variable domain, with the rest looked up from reference TRBV9 and TRBJ1-4, is DSGVTQTPKHLITATGQRVTLRCSPRSGDLSVYWYQQSLDQGLQFLIQYYNGEERAKGNILERFSAQQFPDLHSELNLSSLELGDSALYFCASSVEGTGYEKLFFGSGTQLSVL.

CDR3 in amino acids: CASSGQGDYGYTF. The CDR3 DNA reads as TGTGCCAGCAGTGGGCAGGGAGACTATGGCTACACCTTC. The chain links TRBV6-1 to TRBJ1-2, with D perhaps matching TRBD1 (5 bases). The V and J ends lost 4 bases and 3 bases respectively, with 9 bases between them. This CDR3 is 13 amino acids long. Germline CDR1 reads MNHNS; CDR2 reads SASEGT.

The chain links TRBV10-3 to TRBJ1-5; no definite D call. The CDR3 runs 14 residues. Germline assignment: CDR1 ENHRY and CDR2 SYGVKD. The V and J ends lost 0 bases and 3 bases respectively, with 6 bases between them. The CDR3: CAISESRANQPQHF. For the CDR3, the DNA is TGTGCCATCAGTGAGTCGCGGGCCAATCAGCCCCAGCATTTT.

This clone was picked up a small number of times. CDR3 nucleotides: TGTGCCAGTAGTATGCAAGGGATCACTGAAGCTTTCTTT. Residues: CASSMQGITEAFF. V gene TRBV19 combines with J gene TRBJ1-1; the D is unclear. Germline loops: CDR1 LNHDA, CDR2 SQIVND (reference sequence). V lost 3 bases to trimming and J lost 4 bases, with 9 bases between them. The CDR3 runs to 13 residues.

In DNA form, the CDR3 reads TGCGCCAGCAGCTTTACGTTTCTCACAGATACGCAGTATTTT. It translates to CASSFTFLTDTQYF. The V gene is TRBV5-1, the J gene TRBJ2-3; D gene unclear. Germline-derived CDR1 and CDR2 are SGHRS and YFSETQ. This CDR3 region has 14 residues. V lost 2 bases and J 2 bases, leaving 9 bases between the germline ends.